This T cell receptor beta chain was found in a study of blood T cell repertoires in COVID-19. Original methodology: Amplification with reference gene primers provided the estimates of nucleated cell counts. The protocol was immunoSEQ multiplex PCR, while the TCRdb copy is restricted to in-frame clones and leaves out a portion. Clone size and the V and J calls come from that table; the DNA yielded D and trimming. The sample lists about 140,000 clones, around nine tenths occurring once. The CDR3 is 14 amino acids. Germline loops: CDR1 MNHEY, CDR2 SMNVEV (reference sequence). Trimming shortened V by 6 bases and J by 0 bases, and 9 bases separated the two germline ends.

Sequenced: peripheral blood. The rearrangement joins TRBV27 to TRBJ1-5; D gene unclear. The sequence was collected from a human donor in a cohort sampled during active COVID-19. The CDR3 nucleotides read TGTGCCAGCAGCTGGACTCATAGCAATCAGCCCCAGCATTTT. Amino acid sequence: CASSWTHSNQPQHF.